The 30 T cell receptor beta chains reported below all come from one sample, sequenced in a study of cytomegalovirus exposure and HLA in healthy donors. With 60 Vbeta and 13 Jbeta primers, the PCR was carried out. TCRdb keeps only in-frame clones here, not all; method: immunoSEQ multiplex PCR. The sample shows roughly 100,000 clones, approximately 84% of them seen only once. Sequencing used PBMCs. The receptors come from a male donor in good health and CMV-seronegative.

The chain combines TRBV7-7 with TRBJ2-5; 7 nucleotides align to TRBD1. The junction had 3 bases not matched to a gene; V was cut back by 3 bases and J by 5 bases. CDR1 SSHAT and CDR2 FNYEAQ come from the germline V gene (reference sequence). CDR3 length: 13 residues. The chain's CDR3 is CASSFLQGETQYF. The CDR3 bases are TGTGCCAGCAGCTTTTTACAGGGGGAGACCCAGTACTTC.

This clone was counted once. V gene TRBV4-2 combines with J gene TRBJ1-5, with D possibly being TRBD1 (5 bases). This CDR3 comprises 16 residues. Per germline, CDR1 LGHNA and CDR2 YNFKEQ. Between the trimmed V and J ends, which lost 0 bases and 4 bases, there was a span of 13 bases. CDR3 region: CASSQDQGRRNQPQHF. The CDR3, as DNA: TGTGCCAGCAGCCAAGATCAGGGTAGGAGAAATCAGCCCCAGCATTTT.

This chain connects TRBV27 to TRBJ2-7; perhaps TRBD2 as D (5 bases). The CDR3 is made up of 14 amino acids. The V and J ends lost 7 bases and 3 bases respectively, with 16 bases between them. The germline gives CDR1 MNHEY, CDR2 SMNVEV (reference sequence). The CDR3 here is CASMLGRGDYEQYF. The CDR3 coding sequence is TGTGCCAGCATGCTGGGGAGAGGAGACTACGAGCAGTACTTC.

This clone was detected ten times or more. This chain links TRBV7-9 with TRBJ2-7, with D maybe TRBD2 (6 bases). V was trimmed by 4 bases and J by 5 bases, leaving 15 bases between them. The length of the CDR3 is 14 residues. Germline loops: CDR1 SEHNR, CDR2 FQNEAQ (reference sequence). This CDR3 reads CASSSSGSNDEQYF. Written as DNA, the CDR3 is TGTGCCAGCAGCTCCTCCGGGAGTAATGACGAGCAGTACTTC.

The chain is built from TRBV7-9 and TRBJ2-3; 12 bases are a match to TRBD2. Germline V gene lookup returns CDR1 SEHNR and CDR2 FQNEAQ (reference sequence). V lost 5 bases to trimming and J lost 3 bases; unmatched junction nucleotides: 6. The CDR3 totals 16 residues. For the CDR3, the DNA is TGTGCCAGCAGCCCCCTAGCGGGAGGGCCGACAGATACGCAGTATTTT. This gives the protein CASSPLAGGPTDTQYF.

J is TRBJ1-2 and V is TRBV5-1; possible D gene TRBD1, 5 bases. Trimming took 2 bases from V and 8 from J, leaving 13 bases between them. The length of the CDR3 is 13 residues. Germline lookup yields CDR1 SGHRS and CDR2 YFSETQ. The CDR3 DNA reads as TGCGCCAGCAGCTTTGGCCAGGGTTACGGCTACACCTTC. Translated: CASSFGQGYGYTF.

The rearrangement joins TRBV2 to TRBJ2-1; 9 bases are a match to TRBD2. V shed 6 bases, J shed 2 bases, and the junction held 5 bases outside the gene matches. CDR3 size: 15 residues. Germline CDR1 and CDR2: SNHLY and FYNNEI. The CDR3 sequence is CASRGLAGTYNEQFF. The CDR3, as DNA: TGTGCCAGCAGGGGACTAGCAGGGACCTACAATGAGCAGTTCTTC. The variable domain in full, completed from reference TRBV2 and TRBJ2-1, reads EPEVTQTPSHQVTQMGQEVILRCVPISNHLYFYWYRQILGQKVEFLVSFYNNEISEKSEIFDDQFSVERPDGSNFTLKIRSTKLEDSAMYFCASRGLAGTYNEQFFGPGTRLTVL.

The CDR3 loop reads CASSWSGGGQETQYF. CDR3 DNA: TGCGCCAGCAGCTGGTCCGGGGGAGGCCAAGAGACCCAGTACTTC. This sequence joins TRBV5-1 and TRBJ2-5; possible D gene TRBD2, 6 bases. With 3 bases removed from V and 1 base from J, the gap between germline ends came to 13 bases. The CDR3 length is 15 residues. The germline V gene encodes CDR1 SGHRS and CDR2 YFSETQ.

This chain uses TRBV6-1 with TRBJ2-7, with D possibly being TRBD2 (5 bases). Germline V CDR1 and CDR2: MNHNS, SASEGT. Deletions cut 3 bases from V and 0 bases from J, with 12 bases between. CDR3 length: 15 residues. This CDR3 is CASSEGGLSSYEQYF. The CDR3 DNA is TGTGCCAGCAGTGAGGGCGGGCTGAGCTCCTACGAGCAGTACTTC.

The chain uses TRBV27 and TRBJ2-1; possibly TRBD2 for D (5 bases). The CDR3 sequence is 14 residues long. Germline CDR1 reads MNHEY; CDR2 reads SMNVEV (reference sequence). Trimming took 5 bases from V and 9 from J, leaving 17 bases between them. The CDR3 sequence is CASSILGSAGEQFF. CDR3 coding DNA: TGTGCCAGCAGTATACTAGGGTCGGCCGGTGAGCAGTTCTTC.

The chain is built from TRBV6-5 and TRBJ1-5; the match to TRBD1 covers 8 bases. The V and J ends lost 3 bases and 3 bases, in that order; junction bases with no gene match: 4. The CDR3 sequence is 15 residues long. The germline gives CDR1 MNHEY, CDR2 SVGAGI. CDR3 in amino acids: CASSYGTGANQPQHF. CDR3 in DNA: TGTGCCAGCAGTTATGGGACAGGCGCCAATCAGCCCCAGCATTTT.

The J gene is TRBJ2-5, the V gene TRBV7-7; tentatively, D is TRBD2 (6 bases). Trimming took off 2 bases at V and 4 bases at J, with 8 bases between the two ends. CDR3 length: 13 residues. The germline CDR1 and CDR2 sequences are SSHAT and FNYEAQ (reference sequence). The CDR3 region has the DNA TGTGCCAGCAGCTTAAGGGACTTAGAGACCCAGTACTTC. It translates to CASSLRDLETQYF.

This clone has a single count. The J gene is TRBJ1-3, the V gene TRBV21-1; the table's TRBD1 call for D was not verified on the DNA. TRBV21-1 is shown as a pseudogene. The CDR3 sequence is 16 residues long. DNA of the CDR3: TGTGCCAGCAGCGCGCCCCGGGACAACTCTGGAAACACCATATATTTT. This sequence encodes CASSAPRDNSGNTIYF.

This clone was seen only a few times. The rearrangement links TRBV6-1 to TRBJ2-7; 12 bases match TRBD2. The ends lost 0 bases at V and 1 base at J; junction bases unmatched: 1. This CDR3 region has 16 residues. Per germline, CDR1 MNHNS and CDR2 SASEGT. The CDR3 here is CASSEATSGRSYEQYF. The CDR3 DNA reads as TGTGCCAGCAGTGAAGCGACTAGCGGGAGATCCTACGAGCAGTACTTC.

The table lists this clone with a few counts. The CDR3 loop reads CASSLVETGGSYEQYF. CDR3 nucleotides: TGTGCCAGCAGCTTAGTCGAGACAGGGGGTTCCTACGAGCAGTACTTC. The rearrangement joins TRBV7-9 to TRBJ2-7; 9 bases agree with TRBD1. V was pared by 1 base and J by 1 base, with 5 bases of the junction left unmatched. Germline V gene data show CDR1 as SEHNR and CDR2 as FQNEAQ (reference sequence). This CDR3 spans 16 amino acids.

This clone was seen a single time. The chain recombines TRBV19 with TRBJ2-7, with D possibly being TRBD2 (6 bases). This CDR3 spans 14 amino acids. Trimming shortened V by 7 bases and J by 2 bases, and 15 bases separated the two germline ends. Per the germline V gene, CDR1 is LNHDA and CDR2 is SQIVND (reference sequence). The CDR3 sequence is CASTTGSGTYEQYF. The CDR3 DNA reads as TGTGCCAGTACCACGGGTAGCGGAACCTACGAGCAGTACTTC. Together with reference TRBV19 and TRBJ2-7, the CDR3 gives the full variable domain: DGGITQSPKYLFRKEGQNVTLSCEQNLNHDAMYWYRQDPGQGLRLIYYSQIVNDFQKGDIAEGYSVSREKKESFPLTVTSAQKNPTAFYLCASTTGSGTYEQYFGPGTRLTVT.

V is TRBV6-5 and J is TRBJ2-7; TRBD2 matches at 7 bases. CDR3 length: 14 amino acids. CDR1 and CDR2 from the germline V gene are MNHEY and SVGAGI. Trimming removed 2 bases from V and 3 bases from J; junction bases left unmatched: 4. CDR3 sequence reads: CASSYRSSGYEQYF. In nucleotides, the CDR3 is TGTGCCAGCAGTTACCGGTCTAGCGGCTACGAGCAGTACTTC.

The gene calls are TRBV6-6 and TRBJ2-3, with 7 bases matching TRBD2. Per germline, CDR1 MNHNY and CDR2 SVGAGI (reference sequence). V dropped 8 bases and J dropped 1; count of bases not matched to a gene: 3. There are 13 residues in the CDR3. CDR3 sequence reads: CASGRAGTDTQYF. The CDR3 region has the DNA TGTGCCAGCGGGAGGGCCGGCACAGATACGCAGTATTTT.

This CDR3 reads CASSLGDRTPEQYF. The DNA for the CDR3 is TGTGCCAGCAGCTTAGGGGACAGGACGCCAGAGCAGTACTTC. The chain links TRBV7-9 to TRBJ2-7; 8 bases line up with TRBD1. The V and J ends lost 1 base and 7 bases, in that order; junction bases with no gene match: 6. CDR1 SEHNR and CDR2 FQNEAQ come from the germline V gene (reference sequence). The CDR3 is 14 amino acids. Variable domain in full (rest from reference TRBV7-9 and TRBJ2-7): DTGVSQNPRHKITKRGQNVTFRCDPISEHNRLYWYRQTLGQGPEFLTYFQNEAQLEKSRLLSDRFSAERPKGSFSTLEIQRTEQGDSAMYLCASSLGDRTPEQYFGPGTRLTVT.

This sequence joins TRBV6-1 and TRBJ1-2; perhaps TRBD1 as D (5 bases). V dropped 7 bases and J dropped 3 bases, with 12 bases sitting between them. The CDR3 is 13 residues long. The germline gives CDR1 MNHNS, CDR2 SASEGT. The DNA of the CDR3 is TGTGCCAGCACCCCTGGGGCCTACTATGGCTACACCTTC. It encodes CASTPGAYYGYTF.

CDR3 bases: TGTGCCAGCACGTCTCCCCTAGGACATGTCTACGAGCAGTACTTC. Protein sequence: CASTSPLGHVYEQYF. This chain joins TRBV28 and TRBJ2-7; D is possibly TRBD1 (5 bases). V was cut by 7 bases and J by 3 bases, with 19 bases left in between. The V gene's germline CDR1 is MDHEN and CDR2 SYDVKM. This CDR3 region has 15 residues.

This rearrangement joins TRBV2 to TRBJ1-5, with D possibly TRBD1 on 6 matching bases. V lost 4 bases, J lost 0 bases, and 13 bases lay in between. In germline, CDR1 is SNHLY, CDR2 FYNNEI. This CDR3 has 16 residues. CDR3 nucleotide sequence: TGTGCCAGCAGTGGGGGACACCAATATAGCAATCAGCCCCAGCATTTT. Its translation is CASSGGHQYSNQPQHF. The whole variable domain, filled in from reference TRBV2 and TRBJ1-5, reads EPEVTQTPSHQVTQMGQEVILRCVPISNHLYFYWYRQILGQKVEFLVSFYNNEISEKSEIFDDQFSVERPDGSNFTLKIRSTKLEDSAMYFCASSGGHQYSNQPQHFGDGTRLSIL.

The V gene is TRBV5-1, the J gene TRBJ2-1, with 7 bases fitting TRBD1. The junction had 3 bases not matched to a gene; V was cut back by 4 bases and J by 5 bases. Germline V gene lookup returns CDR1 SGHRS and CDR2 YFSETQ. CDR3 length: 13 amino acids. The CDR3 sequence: CASSPGQNNEQFF. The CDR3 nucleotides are TGCGCCAGCAGCCCGGGACAGAACAATGAGCAGTTCTTC.

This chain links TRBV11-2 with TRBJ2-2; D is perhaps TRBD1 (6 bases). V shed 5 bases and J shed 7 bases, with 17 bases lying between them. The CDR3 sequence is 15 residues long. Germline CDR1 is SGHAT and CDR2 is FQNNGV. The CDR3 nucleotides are TGTGCCAGCAGCCCCCAGGTCGAAGGGGGCGGGGAGCTGTTTTTT. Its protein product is CASSPQVEGGGELFF.

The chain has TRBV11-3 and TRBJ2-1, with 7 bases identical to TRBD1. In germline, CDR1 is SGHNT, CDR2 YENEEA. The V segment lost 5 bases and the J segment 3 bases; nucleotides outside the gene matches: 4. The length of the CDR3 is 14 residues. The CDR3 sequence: CASSGRQGYNEQFF. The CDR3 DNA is TGTGCCAGCAGCGGACGACAGGGCTACAATGAGCAGTTCTTC.

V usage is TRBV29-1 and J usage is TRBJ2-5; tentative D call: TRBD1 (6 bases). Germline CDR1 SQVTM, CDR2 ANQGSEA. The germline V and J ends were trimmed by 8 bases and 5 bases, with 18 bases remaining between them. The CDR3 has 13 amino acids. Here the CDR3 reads CSFRGDFRETQYF. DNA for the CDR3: TGCAGCTTCAGGGGTGACTTTAGGGAGACCCAGTACTTC. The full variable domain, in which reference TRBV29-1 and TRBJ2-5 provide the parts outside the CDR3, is SAVISQKPSRDICQRGTSLTIQCQVDSQVTMMFWYRQQPGQSLTLIATANQGSEATYESGFVIDKFPISRPNLTFSTLTVSNMSPEDSSIYLCSFRGDFRETQYFGPGTRLLVL.

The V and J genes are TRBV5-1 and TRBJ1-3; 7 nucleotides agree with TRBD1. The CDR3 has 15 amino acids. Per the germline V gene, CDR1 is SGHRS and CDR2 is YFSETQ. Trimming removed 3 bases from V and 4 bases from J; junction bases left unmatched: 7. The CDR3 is CASSSNTGDGNTIYF. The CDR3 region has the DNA TGCGCCAGCAGCTCCAATACAGGGGACGGAAACACCATATATTTT.

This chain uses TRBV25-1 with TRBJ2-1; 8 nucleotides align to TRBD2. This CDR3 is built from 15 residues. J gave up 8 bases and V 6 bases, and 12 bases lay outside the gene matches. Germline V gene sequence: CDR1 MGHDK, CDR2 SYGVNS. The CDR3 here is CASRDSGARGDEQFF. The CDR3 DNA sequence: TGTGCCAGCAGAGATAGCGGAGCGCGGGGGGATGAGCAGTTCTTC.

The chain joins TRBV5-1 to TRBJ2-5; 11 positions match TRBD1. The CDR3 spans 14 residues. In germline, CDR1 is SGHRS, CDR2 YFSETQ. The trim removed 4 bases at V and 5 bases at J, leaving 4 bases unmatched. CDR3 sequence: CASSPGTGGETQYF. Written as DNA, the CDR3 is TGCGCCAGCAGCCCCGGGACAGGGGGTGAGACCCAGTACTTC.

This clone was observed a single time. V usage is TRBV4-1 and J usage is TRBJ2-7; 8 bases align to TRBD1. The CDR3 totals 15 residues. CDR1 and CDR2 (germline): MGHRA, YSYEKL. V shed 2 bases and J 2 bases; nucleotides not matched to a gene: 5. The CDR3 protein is CASSQLYRGAYEQYF. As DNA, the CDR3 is TGCGCCAGCAGCCAATTGTACAGGGGGGCCTACGAGCAGTACTTC.